One sample yielded the 26 T cell receptor beta chains listed below, sequenced in a study of cytotoxic CD8 clonotypes in ibrutinib-treated CLL. The assay was immunoSEQ multiplex PCR, and TCRdb's table has in-frame clones only and misses some. The sample includes roughly 160,000 clones, 81% seen only once; the top ten take around 2.1%. This sample comprised PBMCs, obtained after 12 months of ibrutinib treatment. These receptors were obtained from a human donor with chronic lymphocytic leukemia.

This clone has a single count. This chain links TRBV5-5 with TRBJ1-2; D gene ambiguous. The CDR3 consists of 14 residues. The V gene's germline CDR1 is SGHKS and CDR2 YYEKEE (reference sequence). V was cut by 0 bases and J by 5 bases, with 11 bases left in between. The CDR3 spells CASSLGRVGYGYTF. In DNA form, the CDR3 reads TGTGCCAGCAGCTTGGGAAGGGTTGGGTATGGCTACACCTTC.

This sequence joins TRBV6-1 and TRBJ1-2, with a weak D call TRBD1 (5 bases). Germline V gene data show CDR1 as MNHNS and CDR2 as SASEGT. V was shortened by 6 bases and J by 3 bases, with 8 bases between the two germline ends. The CDR3 sequence is 12 residues long. DNA of the CDR3: TGTGCCAGCAGACCAGGGTACTATGGCTACACCTTC. It is translated as CASRPGYYGYTF.

The chain uses TRBV19 and TRBJ1-1; TRBD1 matches 7 bases. Germline assignment: CDR1 LNHDA and CDR2 SQIVND (reference sequence). The CDR3 is 15 residues long. V shed 1 base and J 5 bases; nucleotides not matched to a gene: 7. The CDR3, as DNA: TGTGCCAGTAGTATAGTCCACAGGGGTTGGACTGAAGCTTTCTTT. This sequence encodes CASSIVHRGWTEAFF.

This clone came up once. The chain couples TRBV4-3 to TRBJ1-3; 8 nucleotides align to TRBD1. The V gene's germline CDR1 is LGHNA and CDR2 YSLEER. The ends lost 1 base at V and 4 bases at J; junction bases unmatched: 9. CDR3 length equals 17 residues. The CDR3 sequence is CASSQGPKTGDGNTIYF. CDR3 DNA sequence: TGCGCCAGCAGCCAAGGGCCCAAGACAGGGGACGGAAACACCATATATTTT.

The chain employs TRBV5-8 and TRBJ1-5, with D tentatively TRBD1 (5 bases). Trimming removed 4 bases from V and 4 bases from J, with 15 bases in between. The CDR3 has 15 amino acids. Germline values: CDR1 SGHTS, CDR2 YDEGEE. The CDR3 sequence is CASSRRGKGNQPQHF. In nucleotides, the CDR3 is TGTGCCAGCAGCCGGCGGGGGAAGGGGAATCAGCCCCAGCATTTT.

This chain uses TRBV28 with TRBJ1-5; TRBD1 matches at 9 bases. Germline CDR1 MDHEN, CDR2 SYDVKM. Germline trimming cut 7 bases from V and 3 bases from J; bases unmatched to any gene: 4. The CDR3 runs 14 residues. CDR3 in DNA: TGTGCCAGCAAAGGGGACAGGGTCAATCAGCCCCAGCATTTT. It yields the protein CASKGDRVNQPQHF. The full variable domain, rest sourced from reference TRBV28 and TRBJ1-5, is DVKVTQSSRYLVKRTGEKVFLECVQDMDHENMFWYRQDPGLGLRLIYFSYDVKMKEKGDIPEGYSVSREKKERFSLILESASTNQTSMYLCASKGDRVNQPQHFGDGTRLSIL.

V gene TRBV19 combines with J gene TRBJ2-3; D might be TRBD2 (6 bases). Germline V gene data show CDR1 as LNHDA and CDR2 as SQIVND (reference sequence). The CDR3 spans 17 residues. The germline V and J ends were trimmed by 5 bases and 5 bases, with 23 bases remaining between them. The CDR3 region is CASSPLPGVGEGDTQYF. The CDR3 bases are TGTGCCAGTAGTCCCCTCCCGGGGGTCGGAGAAGGAGATACGCAGTATTTT.

The CDR3 sequence: CASSQVEREETQYF. The CDR3 DNA sequence: TGTGCCAGCAGCCAAGTGGAGCGAGAAGAGACCCAGTACTTC. The chain couples TRBV4-2 to TRBJ2-5, with no clear D. The ends were cut back, 1 base at V and 3 bases at J, with 9 bases in the middle. The CDR3 is 14 amino acids. Per the germline V gene, CDR1 is LGHNA and CDR2 is YNFKEQ.

The J gene is TRBJ2-7, the V gene TRBV9; D perhaps matches TRBD2 (7 bases). CDR3 size: 17 residues. The V end lost 0 bases, the J end lost 0 bases, and 16 bases lay between the germline ends. Germline CDR1 and CDR2: SGDLS and YYNGEE. Here the CDR3 reads CASSVAGGGGLSYEQYF. CDR3 DNA sequence: TGTGCCAGCAGCGTAGCGGGCGGCGGGGGCCTCTCCTACGAGCAGTACTTC.

This clone was observed once. The V and J genes are TRBV27 and TRBJ2-1; maybe TRBD2 (6 bases). CDR1 is MNHEY and CDR2 is SMNVEV in the germline V gene (reference sequence). The CDR3 runs 18 residues. V was shortened by 2 bases and J by 0 bases, with 17 bases between the two germline ends. This CDR3 is CASSLRTRDSSSYNEQFF. In DNA, the CDR3 is TGTGCCAGCAGTTTAAGAACCCGGGACTCGAGCTCCTACAATGAGCAGTTCTTC.

The chain combines TRBV4-2 with TRBJ2-3, with D perhaps assigned TRBD1 or TRBD2 (5 bases each). Trimming shortened V by 2 bases and J by 3 bases, and 15 bases separated the two germline ends. The CDR3 length is 16 residues. The germline V gene encodes CDR1 LGHNA and CDR2 YNFKEQ. The CDR3 DNA reads TGTGCCAGCAGCCAAAAGGGGCCGGGGTCAACAGATACGCAGTATTTT. It encodes CASSQKGPGSTDTQYF.

J is TRBJ1-1 and V is TRBV18; D unresolved. The V gene's germline CDR1 is KGHSH and CDR2 LQKENI. The CDR3 loop spans 12 amino acids. Trimming took 5 bases from V and 3 from J, leaving 7 bases between them. The CDR3 nucleotides are TGTGCCAGCTCATCCTCTGACACTGAAGCTTTCTTT. Translated, it gives CASSSSDTEAFF.

This chain joins TRBV7-3 and TRBJ2-6, with 7 bases fitting TRBD1. Germline V lookup: CDR1 SGHTA, CDR2 FQGTGA. V gave up 5 bases and J gave up 1 base; unmatched junction bases: 8. The length of the CDR3 is 17 residues. The CDR3 DNA is TGTGCCAGCAGCCCACAGGGGAAAGCTTCTGGGGCCAACGTCCTGACTTTC. Protein sequence: CASSPQGKASGANVLTF.

This sequence joins TRBV4-3 and TRBJ2-1, with D unclear. The CDR3 loop spans 13 amino acids. Trimming left V 8 bases short and J 1 base short, with 9 bases between. Germline loops: CDR1 LGHNA, CDR2 YSLEER. The CDR3: CASGSVSYNEQFF. Here the CDR3 DNA reads TGCGCCAGCGGGTCCGTATCCTACAATGAGCAGTTCTTC.

The chain uses TRBV7-2 and TRBJ2-1; TRBD2 aligns across 7 bases. With V trimmed by 1 base and J by 6 bases, 6 bases remained unmatched. The CDR3 runs 15 residues. Germline V gene lookup returns CDR1 SGHTA and CDR2 FQGNSA. The DNA for the CDR3 is TGTGCCAGCAGCTTAGTGGGGGAGGGCCGCAATGAGCAGTTCTTC. Translating gives CASSLVGEGRNEQFF.

The CDR3 region has the DNA TGTGCCAGCAGCAAGGACAGGGGGGACGAGCAGTACTTC. The encoded protein is CASSKDRGDEQYF. J is TRBJ2-7 and V is TRBV2; 10 bases line up with TRBD1. With 6 bases clipped from V and 5 bases from J, the junction kept 4 bases outside the gene matches. Germline CDR1 SNHLY, CDR2 FYNNEI. CDR3 size: 13 residues.

The chain uses TRBV28 and TRBJ1-4, with a possible D match to TRBD1 (6 bases). The CDR3 covers 14 residues. CDR1 and CDR2 from the germline V gene are MDHEN and SYDVKM. V lost 10 bases and J 4 bases, leaving 16 bases between the germline ends. The DNA of the CDR3 is TGTGCCACTTGGCCGGGACACTATAATGAAAAACTGTTTTTT. Protein: CATWPGHYNEKLFF.

The CDR3 loop is CASSLAGAAKNIQYF. CDR3 DNA sequence: TGTGCCAGCAGTTTAGCGGGGGCAGCCAAAAACATTCAGTACTTC. The chain joins TRBV28 to TRBJ2-4, with TRBD2 as a possible D gene (7 bases). Per the germline V gene, CDR1 is MDHEN and CDR2 is SYDVKM. The CDR3 is 15 residues long. V lost 2 bases and J 0 bases, leaving 8 bases between the germline ends. The complete variable domain, with remaining parts taken from reference TRBV28 and TRBJ2-4, reads DVKVTQSSRYLVKRTGEKVFLECVQDMDHENMFWYRQDPGLGLRLIYFSYDVKMKEKGDIPEGYSVSREKKERFSLILESASTNQTSMYLCASSLAGAAKNIQYFGAGTRLSVL.

The CDR3 region is CASSQRTSGGLGETQYF. In DNA, the CDR3 is TGTGCCAGCAGCCAAAGGACTAGCGGGGGTCTGGGAGAGACCCAGTACTTC. The chain couples TRBV4-2 to TRBJ2-5, with TRBD2 matching over 13 bases. The CDR3 covers 17 residues. Germline-derived CDR1 and CDR2 are LGHNA and YNFKEQ. The ends lost 2 bases at V and 4 bases at J; junction bases unmatched: 7.

The V gene is TRBV9, the J gene TRBJ2-5, with 10 bases aligning to TRBD1. This CDR3 contains 18 residues. Germline CDR1 is SGDLS and CDR2 is YYNGEE. With V trimmed by 0 bases and J by 1 base, 9 bases remained unmatched. For the CDR3, the DNA is TGTGCCAGCAGCGTAGCTACGGACAGGGGGTTTTTCCAAGAGACCCAGTACTTC. This translates into CASSVATDRGFFQETQYF. Supplemented by reference TRBV9 and TRBJ2-5, the full variable domain reads DSGVTQTPKHLITATGQRVTLRCSPRSGDLSVYWYQQSLDQGLQFLIQYYNGEERAKGNILERFSAQQFPDLHSELNLSSLELGDSALYFCASSVATDRGFFQETQYFGPGTRLLVL.

This clone was detected only a few times. The V call is TRBV5-1, the J call TRBJ2-2; D might be TRBD1 (5 bases). V shed 4 bases and J shed 2 bases, with 9 bases lying between them. The germline CDR1 and CDR2 sequences are SGHRS and YFSETQ. This CDR3 has 14 amino acids. Here the CDR3 DNA reads TGCGCCAGCAGCCGACAGACCAACACCGGGGAGCTGTTTTTT. It yields the protein CASSRQTNTGELFF.

DNA for the CDR3: TGTGCCATCAGTGAGTCAGGGACAGGGCTCGTTTGGGATGAAAAACTGTTTTTT. It codes for CAISESGTGLVWDEKLFF. The chain is built from TRBV10-3 and TRBJ1-4; 9 bases are a match to TRBD1. V shed 0 bases, J shed 6 bases, and the junction held 11 bases outside the gene matches. The germline gives CDR1 ENHRY, CDR2 SYGVKD. The CDR3 has 18 amino acids.

This chain joins TRBV10-3 and TRBJ1-3; a weak D match, TRBD1 (6 bases). The CDR3 totals 14 residues. Trimming left V 6 bases short and J 0 bases short, with 9 bases between. Germline loops: CDR1 ENHRY, CDR2 SYGVKD. The CDR3 DNA reads as TGTGCCATCAGCCCAGGGGCCTCTGGAAACACCATATATTTT. This encodes CAISPGASGNTIYF.

V is TRBV6-6 and J is TRBJ1-4, with TRBD1 matching 7 bases. The CDR3 length is 16 residues. The V gene's germline CDR1 is MNHNY and CDR2 SVGAGI (reference sequence). The trim removed 2 bases at V and 0 bases at J, leaving 3 bases unmatched. CDR3 region: CASSYRQGATNEKLFF. CDR3 sequence (DNA): TGTGCCAGCAGTTACCGGCAGGGGGCAACTAATGAAAAACTGTTTTTT.

The CDR3 sequence is CASSATGTGGGGYTF. CDR3 nucleotides: TGCGCCAGCAGCGCAACCGGGACAGGGGGCGGAGGCTACACCTTC. The V gene is TRBV5-1, the J gene TRBJ1-2, with 12 bases fitting TRBD1. Germline V gene sequence: CDR1 SGHRS, CDR2 YFSETQ. The V segment lost 4 bases and the J segment 8 bases; nucleotides outside the gene matches: 9. The CDR3 runs to 15 residues.

This clone was detected a few times. The V call is TRBV28, the J call TRBJ1-4; D not resolved. The CDR3 is 14 residues long. The germline V gene has CDR1 MDHEN and CDR2 SYDVKM. Trimming removed 3 bases from V and 8 bases from J, with 13 bases in between. CDR3 in DNA: TGTGCCAGCAGTTTTGCCAACCGTTGGGAAAAACTGTTTTTT. Its translation: CASSFANRWEKLFF.